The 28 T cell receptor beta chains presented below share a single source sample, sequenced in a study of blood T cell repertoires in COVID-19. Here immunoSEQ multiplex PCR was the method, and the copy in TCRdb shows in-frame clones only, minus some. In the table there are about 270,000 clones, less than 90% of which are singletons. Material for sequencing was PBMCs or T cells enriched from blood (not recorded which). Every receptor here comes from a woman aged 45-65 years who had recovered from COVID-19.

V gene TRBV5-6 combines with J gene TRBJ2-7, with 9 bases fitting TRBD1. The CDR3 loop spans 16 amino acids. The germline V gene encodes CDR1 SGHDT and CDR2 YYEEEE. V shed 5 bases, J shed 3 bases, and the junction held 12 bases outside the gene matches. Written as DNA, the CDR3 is TGTGCCAGCAGTTTGTTGGCGGGACAGGGAATCTACGAGCAGTACTTC. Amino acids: CASSLLAGQGIYEQYF.

CDR3 residues: CASSDPTRAGGEKLFF. CDR3 DNA sequence: TGTGCCAGCAGCGACCCGACAAGGGCCGGAGGAGAAAAACTGTTTTTT. The V and J genes are TRBV28 and TRBJ1-4; D is unclear. Looked up from germline, CDR1 is MDHEN and CDR2 is SYDVKM. The CDR3 runs 16 residues. Deletions cut 6 bases from V and 8 bases from J, with 22 bases between.

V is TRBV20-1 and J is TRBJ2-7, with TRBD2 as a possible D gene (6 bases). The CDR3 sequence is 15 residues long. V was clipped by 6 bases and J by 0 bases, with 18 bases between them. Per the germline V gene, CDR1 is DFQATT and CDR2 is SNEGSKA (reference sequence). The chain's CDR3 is CSASSGTHSSYEQYF. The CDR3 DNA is TGCAGTGCGAGTTCCGGGACTCATAGCTCCTACGAGCAGTACTTC.

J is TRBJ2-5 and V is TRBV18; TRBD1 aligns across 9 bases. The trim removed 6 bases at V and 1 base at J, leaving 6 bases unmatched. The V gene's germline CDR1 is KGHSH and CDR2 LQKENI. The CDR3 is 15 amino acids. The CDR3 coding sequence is TGTGCCAGCTCGCCGGGACAGGGTGGCCAAGAGACCCAGTACTTC. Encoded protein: CASSPGQGGQETQYF.

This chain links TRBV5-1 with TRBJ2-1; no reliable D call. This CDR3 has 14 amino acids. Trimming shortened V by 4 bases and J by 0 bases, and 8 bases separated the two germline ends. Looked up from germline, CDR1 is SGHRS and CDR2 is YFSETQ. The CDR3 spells CASSKETSYNEQFF. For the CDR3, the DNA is TGCGCCAGCAGCAAGGAGACCTCCTACAATGAGCAGTTCTTC.

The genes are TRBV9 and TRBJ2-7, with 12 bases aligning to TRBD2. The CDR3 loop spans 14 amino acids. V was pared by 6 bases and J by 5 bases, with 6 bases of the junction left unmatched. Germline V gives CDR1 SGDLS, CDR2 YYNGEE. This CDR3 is CASNLAGGTNEQYF. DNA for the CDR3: TGTGCCAGCAATCTAGCGGGAGGGACTAACGAGCAGTACTTC.

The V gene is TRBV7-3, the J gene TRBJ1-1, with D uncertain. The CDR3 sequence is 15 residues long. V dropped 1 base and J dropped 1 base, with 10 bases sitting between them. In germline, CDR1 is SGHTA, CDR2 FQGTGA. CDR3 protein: CASSLSGNSNTEAFF. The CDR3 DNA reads TGTGCCAGCAGCTTAAGTGGTAACTCGAACACTGAAGCTTTCTTT. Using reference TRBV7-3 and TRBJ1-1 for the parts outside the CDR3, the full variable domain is GAGVSQTPSNKVTEKGKYVELRCDPISGHTALYWYRQSLGQGPEFLIYFQGTGAADDSGLPNDRFFAVRPEGSVSTLKIQRTERGDSAVYLCASSLSGNSNTEAFFGQGTRLTVV.

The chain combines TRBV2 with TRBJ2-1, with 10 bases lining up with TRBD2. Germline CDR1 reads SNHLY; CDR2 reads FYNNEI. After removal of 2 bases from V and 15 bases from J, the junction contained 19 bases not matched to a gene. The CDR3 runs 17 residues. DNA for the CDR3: TGTGCCAGCAGTGAATTTCGGACTAGCGGTTCCCCTGGGAACGGGTTCTTC. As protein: CASSEFRTSGSPGNGFF.

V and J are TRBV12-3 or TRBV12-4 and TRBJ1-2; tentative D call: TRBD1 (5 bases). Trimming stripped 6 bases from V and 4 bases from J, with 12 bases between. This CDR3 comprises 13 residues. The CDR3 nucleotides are TGTGCCAGCAGGCCGGGACTAGGCTATGGCTACACCTTC. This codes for CASRPGLGYGYTF.

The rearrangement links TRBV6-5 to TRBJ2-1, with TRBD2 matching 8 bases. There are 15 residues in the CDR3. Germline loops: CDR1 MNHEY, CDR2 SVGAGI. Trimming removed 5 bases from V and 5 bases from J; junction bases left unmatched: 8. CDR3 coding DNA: TGTGCCAGCAGTCCCAGCGGGAGCATTGACAATGAGCAGTTCTTC. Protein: CASSPSGSIDNEQFF.

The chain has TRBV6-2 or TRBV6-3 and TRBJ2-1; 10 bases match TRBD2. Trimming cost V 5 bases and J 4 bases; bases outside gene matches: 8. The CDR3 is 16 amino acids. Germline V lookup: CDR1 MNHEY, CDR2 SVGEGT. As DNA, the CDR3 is TGTGCCAGCAGTGGGACCGGGACTAGCGCTTACAATGAGCAGTTCTTC. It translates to CASSGTGTSAYNEQFF.

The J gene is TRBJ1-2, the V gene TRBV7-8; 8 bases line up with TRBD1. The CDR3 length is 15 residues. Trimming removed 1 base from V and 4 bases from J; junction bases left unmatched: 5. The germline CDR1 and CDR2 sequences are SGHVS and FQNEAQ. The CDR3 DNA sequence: TGTGCCAGCAGCTTAGGGGCAGGGGGCGTCTATGGCTACACCTTC. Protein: CASSLGAGGVYGYTF.

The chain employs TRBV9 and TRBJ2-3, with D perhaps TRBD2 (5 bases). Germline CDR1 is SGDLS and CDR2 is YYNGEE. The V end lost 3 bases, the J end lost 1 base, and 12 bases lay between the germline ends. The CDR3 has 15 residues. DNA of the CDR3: TGTGCCAGCAGCGAGACGGGGATACGCACAGATACGCAGTATTTT. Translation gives CASSETGIRTDTQYF. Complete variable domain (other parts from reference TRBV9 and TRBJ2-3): DSGVTQTPKHLITATGQRVTLRCSPRSGDLSVYWYQQSLDQGLQFLIQYYNGEERAKGNILERFSAQQFPDLHSELNLSSLELGDSALYFCASSETGIRTDTQYFGPGTRLTVL.

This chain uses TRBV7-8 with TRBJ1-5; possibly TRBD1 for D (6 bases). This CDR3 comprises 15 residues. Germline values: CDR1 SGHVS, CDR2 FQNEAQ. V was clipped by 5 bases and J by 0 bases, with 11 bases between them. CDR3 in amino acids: CASSITDSSNQPQHF. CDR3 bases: TGTGCCAGCAGCATAACGGACAGTAGCAATCAGCCCCAGCATTTT.

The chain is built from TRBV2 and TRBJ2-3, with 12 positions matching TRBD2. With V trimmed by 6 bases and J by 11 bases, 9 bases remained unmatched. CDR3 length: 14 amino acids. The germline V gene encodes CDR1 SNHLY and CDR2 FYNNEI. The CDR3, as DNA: TGTGCCAGCAGAGGACTAGCGGGAATTGATTTGCAGTATTTT. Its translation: CASRGLAGIDLQYF.

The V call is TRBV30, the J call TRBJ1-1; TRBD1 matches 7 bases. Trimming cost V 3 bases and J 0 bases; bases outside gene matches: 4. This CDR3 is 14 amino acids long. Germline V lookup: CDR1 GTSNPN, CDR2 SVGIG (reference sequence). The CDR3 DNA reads TGTGCCTGGAGAGTCGGACAGGTGAACACTGAAGCTTTCTTT. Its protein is CAWRVGQVNTEAFF.

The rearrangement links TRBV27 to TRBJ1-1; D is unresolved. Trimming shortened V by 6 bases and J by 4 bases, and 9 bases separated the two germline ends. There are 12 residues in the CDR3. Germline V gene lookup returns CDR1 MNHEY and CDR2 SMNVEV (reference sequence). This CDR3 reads CASRTTGTEAFF. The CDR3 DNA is TGTGCCAGCAGAACCACGGGCACTGAAGCTTTCTTT.

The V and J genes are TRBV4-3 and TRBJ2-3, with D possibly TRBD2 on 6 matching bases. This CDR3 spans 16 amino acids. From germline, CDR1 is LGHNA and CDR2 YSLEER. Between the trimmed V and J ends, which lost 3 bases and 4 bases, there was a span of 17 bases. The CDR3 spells CASSHSSGSGADTQYF. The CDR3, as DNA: TGCGCCAGCAGCCATTCCAGCGGGTCGGGCGCAGATACGCAGTATTTT.

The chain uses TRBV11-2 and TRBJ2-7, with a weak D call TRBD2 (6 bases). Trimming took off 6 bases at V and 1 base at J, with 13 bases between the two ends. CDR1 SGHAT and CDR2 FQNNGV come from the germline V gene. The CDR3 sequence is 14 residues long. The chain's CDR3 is CASRRAGQSYEQYF. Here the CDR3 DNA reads TGTGCCAGCAGACGAGCGGGTCAGTCCTACGAGCAGTACTTC.

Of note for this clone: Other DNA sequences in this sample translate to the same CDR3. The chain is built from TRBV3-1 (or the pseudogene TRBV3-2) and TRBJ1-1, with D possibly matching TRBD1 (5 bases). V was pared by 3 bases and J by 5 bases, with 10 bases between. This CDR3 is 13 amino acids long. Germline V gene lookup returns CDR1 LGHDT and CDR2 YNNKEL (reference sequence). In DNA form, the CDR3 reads TGTGCCAGCAGCCAGGGGGGAAGGACTGAAGCTTTCTTT. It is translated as CASSQGGRTEAFF.

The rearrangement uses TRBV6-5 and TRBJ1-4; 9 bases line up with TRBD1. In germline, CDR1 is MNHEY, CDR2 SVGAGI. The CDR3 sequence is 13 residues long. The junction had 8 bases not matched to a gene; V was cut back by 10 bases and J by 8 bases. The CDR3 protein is CATKQGAREKLFF. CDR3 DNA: TGTGCCACGAAACAGGGGGCGCGGGAAAAACTGTTTTTT.

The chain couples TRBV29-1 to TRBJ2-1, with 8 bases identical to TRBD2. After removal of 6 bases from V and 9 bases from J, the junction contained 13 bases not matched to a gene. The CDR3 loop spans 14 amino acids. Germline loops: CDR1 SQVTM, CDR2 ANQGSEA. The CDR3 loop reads CSVDRLAGLGEQFF. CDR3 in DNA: TGCAGCGTCGACAGGTTAGCGGGATTGGGTGAGCAGTTCTTC.

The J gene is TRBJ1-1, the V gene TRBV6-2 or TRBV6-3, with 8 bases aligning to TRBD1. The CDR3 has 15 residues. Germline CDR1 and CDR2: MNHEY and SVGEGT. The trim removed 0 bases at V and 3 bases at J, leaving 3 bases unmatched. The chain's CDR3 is CASSYSRTGYTEAFF. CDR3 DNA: TGTGCCAGCAGTTACTCGAGGACAGGGTACACTGAAGCTTTCTTT.

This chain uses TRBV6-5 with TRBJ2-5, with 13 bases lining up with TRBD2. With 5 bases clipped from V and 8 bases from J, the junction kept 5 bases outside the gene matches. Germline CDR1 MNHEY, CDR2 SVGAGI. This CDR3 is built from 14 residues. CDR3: CASSQTSGRRTQYF. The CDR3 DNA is TGTGCCAGCAGTCAGACTAGCGGGAGGCGAACCCAGTACTTC.

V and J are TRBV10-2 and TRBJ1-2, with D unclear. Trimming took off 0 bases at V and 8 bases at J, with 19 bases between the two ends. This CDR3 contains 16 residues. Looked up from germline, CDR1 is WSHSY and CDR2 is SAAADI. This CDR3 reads CASSESIGREIMGYTF. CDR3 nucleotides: TGCGCCAGCAGTGAGTCGATAGGACGGGAGATTATGGGCTACACCTTC.

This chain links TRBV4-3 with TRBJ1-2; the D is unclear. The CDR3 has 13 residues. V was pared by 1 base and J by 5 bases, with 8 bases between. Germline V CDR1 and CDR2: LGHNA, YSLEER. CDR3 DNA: TGCGCCAGCAGCCAAGGGCGGTGGTATGGCTACACCTTC. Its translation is CASSQGRWYGYTF.

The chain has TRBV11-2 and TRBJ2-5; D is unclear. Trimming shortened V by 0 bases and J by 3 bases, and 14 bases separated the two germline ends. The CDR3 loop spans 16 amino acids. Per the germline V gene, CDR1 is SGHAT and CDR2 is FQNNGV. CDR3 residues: CASSLDLKKRKETQYF. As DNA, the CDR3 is TGTGCCAGCAGCTTAGATCTCAAGAAGCGCAAAGAGACCCAGTACTTC.

In DNA form, the CDR3 reads TGTGCCAGCAGCTTAGAACAGGGGAACTATGGCTACACCTTC. Translation: CASSLEQGNYGYTF. The chain couples TRBV7-2 to TRBJ1-2; TRBD1 agrees at 7 bases. From germline, CDR1 is SGHTA and CDR2 FQGNSA. This CDR3 comprises 14 residues. V lost 1 base to trimming and J lost 2 bases; unmatched junction nucleotides: 1.